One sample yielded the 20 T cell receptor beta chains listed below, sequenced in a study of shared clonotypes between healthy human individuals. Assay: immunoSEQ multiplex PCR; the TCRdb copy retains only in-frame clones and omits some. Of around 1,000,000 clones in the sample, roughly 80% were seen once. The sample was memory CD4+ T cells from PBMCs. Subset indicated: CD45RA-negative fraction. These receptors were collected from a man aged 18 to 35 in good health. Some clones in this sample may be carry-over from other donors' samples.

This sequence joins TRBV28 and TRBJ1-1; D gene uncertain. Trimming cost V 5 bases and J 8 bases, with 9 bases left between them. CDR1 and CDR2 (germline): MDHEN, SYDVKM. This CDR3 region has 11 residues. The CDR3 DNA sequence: TGTGCCAGCAGTGGGAATTACGAAGCTTTCTTT. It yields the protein CASSGNYEAFF.

CDR3 loop: CASSIGVETQYF. DNA for the CDR3: TGTGCCAGCAGTATAGGGGTCGAGACCCAGTACTTC. The genes are TRBV6-1 and TRBJ2-5; D is perhaps TRBD1 (5 bases). CDR1 MNHNS and CDR2 SASEGT come from the germline V gene. The germline V and J ends were trimmed by 5 bases and 5 bases, with 9 bases remaining between them. The CDR3 contains 12 residues.

CDR3 loop: CASSLLGGSTNEKLFF. The CDR3 DNA reads TGTGCCAGCTCACTACTAGGGGGTTCAACTAATGAAAAACTGTTTTTT. This rearrangement joins TRBV18 to TRBJ1-4; perhaps TRBD1 as D (6 bases). The CDR3 is 16 residues long. Germline CDR1 reads KGHSH; CDR2 reads LQKENI. Deletions cut 4 bases from V and 0 bases from J, with 12 bases between.

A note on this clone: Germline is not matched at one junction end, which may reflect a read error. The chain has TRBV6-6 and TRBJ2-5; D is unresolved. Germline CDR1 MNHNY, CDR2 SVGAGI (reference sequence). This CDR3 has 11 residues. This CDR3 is CASSYLGFSDF. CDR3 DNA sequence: TGTGCCAGCAGTTACTTGGGGTTCAGTGACTTC.

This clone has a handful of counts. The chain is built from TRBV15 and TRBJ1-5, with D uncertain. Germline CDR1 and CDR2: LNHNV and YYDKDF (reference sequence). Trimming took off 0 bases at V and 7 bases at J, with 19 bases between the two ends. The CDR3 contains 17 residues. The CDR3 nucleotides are TGTGCCACCAGCAGAGAAGCGGCGGGGAGGGCGGCCCAGCCCCAGCATTTT. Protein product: CATSREAAGRAAQPQHF.

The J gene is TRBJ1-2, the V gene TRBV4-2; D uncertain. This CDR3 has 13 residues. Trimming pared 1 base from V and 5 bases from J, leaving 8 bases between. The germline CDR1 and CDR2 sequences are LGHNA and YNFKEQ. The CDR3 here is CASSQVAAYGYTF. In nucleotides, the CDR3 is TGTGCCAGCAGCCAAGTGGCAGCTTATGGCTACACCTTC.

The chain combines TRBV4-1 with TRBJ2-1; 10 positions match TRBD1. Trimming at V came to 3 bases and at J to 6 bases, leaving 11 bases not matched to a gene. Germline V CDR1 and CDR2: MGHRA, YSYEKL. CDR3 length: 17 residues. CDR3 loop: CASSHSSGTGARNEQFF. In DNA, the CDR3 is TGCGCCAGCAGCCATTCCTCCGGGACAGGGGCCCGCAATGAGCAGTTCTTC.

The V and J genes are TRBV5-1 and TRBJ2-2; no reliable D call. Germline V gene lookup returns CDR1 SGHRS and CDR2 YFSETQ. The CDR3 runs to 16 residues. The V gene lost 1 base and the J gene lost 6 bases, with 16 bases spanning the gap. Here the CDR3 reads CASSLRVRSGSGELFF. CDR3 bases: TGCGCCAGCAGCTTGCGGGTGCGGTCGGGCTCCGGGGAGCTGTTTTTT.

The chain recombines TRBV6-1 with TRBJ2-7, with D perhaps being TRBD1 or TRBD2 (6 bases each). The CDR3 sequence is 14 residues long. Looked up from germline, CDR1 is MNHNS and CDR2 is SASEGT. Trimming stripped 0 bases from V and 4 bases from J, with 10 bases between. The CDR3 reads CASSEAWGAYEQYF. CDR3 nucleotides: TGTGCCAGCAGTGAAGCGTGGGGGGCTTACGAGCAGTACTTC.

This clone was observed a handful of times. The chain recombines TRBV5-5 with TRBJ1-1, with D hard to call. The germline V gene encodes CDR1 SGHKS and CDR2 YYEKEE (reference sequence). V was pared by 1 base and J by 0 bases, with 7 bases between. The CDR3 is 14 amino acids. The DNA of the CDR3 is TGTGCCAGCAGCTTGAAGAGGATGAACACTGAAGCTTTCTTT. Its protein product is CASSLKRMNTEAFF.

The CDR3 DNA follows: TGTGCCAGCAGCGCACGGGGCTTCAGAAACACCGGGGAGCTGTTTTTT. Its protein product is CASSARGFRNTGELFF. The chain uses TRBV9 and TRBJ2-2; D may correspond to TRBD1 or TRBD2 (5 bases each). V lost 3 bases and J lost 2, with 14 bases in between. The CDR3 sequence is 16 residues long. Germline assignment: CDR1 SGDLS and CDR2 YYNGEE.

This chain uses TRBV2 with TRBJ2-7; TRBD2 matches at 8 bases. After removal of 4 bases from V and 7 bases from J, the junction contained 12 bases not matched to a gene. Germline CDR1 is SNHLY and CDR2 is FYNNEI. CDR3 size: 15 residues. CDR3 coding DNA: TGTGCCAGCAGTGGGGATCGAGCGGGAGTCGGTGAGCAGTACTTC. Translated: CASSGDRAGVGEQYF.

DNA for the CDR3: TGTGCCAGCAGCTTAGTCGGGGAGGCGGCTTTATCCTACAATGAGCAGTTCTTC. Residues: CASSLVGEAALSYNEQFF. The chain couples TRBV13 to TRBJ2-1, with D possibly matching TRBD2 (6 bases). Germline CDR1 and CDR2: PRHDT and FYEKMQ (reference sequence). The V gene lost 1 base and the J gene lost 1 base, with 17 bases spanning the gap. The CDR3 extends over 18 amino acids.

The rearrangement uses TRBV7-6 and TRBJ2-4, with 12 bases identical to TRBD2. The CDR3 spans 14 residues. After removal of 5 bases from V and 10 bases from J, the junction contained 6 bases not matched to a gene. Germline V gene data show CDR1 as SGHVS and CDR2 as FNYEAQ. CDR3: CASSHGTSGLIQYF. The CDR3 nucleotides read TGTGCCAGCAGCCACGGGACTAGCGGGTTGATTCAGTACTTC.

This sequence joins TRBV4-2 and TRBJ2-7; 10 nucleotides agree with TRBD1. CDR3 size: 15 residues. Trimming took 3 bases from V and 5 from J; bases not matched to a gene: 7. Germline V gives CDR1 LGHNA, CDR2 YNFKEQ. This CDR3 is CASSHRDRGGDEQYF. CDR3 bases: TGTGCCAGCAGCCATCGGGACAGGGGTGGCGACGAGCAGTACTTC.

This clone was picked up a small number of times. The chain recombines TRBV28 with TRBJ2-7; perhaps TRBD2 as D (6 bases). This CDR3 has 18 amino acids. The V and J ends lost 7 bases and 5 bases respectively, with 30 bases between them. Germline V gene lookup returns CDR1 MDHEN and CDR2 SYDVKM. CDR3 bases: TGTGCCAGCAACGCACTGGGACTGCTCTCCTTAATCACCCACGAGCAGTACTTC. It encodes CASNALGLLSLITHEQYF. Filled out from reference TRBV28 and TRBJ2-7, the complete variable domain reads DVKVTQSSRYLVKRTGEKVFLECVQDMDHENMFWYRQDPGLGLRLIYFSYDVKMKEKGDIPEGYSVSREKKERFSLILESASTNQTSMYLCASNALGLLSLITHEQYFGPGTRLTVT.

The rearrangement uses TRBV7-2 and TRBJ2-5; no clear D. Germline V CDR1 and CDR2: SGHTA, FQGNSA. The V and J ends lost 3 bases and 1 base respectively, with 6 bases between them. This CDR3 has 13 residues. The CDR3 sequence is CASSFQIQETQYF. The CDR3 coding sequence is TGTGCCAGCAGCTTCCAGATCCAAGAGACCCAGTACTTC. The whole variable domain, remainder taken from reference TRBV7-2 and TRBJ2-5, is GAGVSQSPSNKVTEKGKDVELRCDPISGHTALYWYRQSLGQGLEFLIYFQGNSAPDKSGLPSDRFSAERTGGSVSTLTIQRTQQEDSAVYLCASSFQIQETQYFGPGTRLLVL.

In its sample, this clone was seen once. This CDR3 is CASSFGDRGYTF. CDR3 coding DNA: TGTGCCAGCAGCTTTGGCGACCGGGGATACACCTTC. This sequence joins TRBV5-5 and TRBJ1-2, with D unclear. The germline gives CDR1 SGHKS, CDR2 YYEKEE (reference sequence). V was clipped by 2 bases and J by 11 bases, with 13 bases between them. The CDR3 has 12 amino acids.

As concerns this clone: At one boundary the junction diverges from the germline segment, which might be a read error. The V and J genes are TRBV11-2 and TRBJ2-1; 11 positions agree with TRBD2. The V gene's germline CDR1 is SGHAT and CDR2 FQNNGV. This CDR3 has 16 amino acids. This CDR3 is CASSPRLAGTFRGPLF. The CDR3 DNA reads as TGTGCCAGCAGCCCTCGACTAGCGGGGACATTCAGGGGGCCCCTCTTC.

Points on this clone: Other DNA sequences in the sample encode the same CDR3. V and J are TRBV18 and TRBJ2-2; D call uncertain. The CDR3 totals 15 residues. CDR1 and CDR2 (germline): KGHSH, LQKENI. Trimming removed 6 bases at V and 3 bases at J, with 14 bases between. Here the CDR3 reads CASSPRGPYTGELFF. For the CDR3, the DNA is TGTGCCAGCTCCCCCAGAGGACCGTACACCGGGGAGCTGTTTTTT.